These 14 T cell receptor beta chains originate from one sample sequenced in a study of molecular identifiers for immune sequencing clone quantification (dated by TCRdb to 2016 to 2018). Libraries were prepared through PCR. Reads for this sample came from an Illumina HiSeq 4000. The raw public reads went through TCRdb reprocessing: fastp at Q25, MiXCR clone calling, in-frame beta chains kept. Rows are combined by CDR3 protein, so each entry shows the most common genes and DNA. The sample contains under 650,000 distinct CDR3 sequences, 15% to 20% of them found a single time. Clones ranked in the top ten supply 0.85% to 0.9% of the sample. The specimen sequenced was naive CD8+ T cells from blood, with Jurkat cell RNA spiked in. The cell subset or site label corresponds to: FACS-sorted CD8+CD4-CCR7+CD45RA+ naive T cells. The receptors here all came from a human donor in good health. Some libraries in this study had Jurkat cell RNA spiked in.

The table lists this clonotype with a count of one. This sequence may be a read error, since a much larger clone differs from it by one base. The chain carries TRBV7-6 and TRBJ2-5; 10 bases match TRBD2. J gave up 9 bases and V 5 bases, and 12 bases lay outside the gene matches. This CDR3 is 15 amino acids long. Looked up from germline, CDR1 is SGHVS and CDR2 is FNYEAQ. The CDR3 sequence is CASSPGTSVEEAQYF. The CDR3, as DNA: TGTGCCAGCAGCCCAGGGACTAGCGTTGAGGAGGCCCAGTACTTC. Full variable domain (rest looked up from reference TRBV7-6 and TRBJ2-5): GAGVSQSPRYKVTKRGQDVALRCDPISGHVSLYWYRQALGQGPEFLTYFNYEAQQDKSGLPNDRFSAERPEGSISTLTIQRTEQRDSAMYRCASSPGTSVEEAQYFGPGTRLLVL.

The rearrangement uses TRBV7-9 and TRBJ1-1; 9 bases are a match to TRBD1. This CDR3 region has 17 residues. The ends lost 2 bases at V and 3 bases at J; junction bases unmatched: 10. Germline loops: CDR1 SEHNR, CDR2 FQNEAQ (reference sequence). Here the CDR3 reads CASSLPTGGSRDTEAFF. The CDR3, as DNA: TGTGCCAGCAGCTTACCCACAGGGGGCAGTAGGGACACTGAAGCTTTCTTT.

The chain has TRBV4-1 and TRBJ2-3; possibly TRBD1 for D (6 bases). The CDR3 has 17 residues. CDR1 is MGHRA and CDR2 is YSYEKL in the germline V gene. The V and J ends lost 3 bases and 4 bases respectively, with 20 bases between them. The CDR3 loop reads CASSHRDNSVGADTQYF. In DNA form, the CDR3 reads TGCGCCAGCAGCCATCGGGACAACAGCGTAGGCGCAGATACGCAGTATTTT.

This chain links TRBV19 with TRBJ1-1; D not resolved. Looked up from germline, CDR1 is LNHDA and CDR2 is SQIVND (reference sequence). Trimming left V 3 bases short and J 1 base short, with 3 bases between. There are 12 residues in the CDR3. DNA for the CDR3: TGTGCCAGTAGTATGGCGAACACTGAAGCTTTCTTT. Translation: CASSMANTEAFF.

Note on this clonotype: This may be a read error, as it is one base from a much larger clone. CDR3 DNA sequence: TGCGCCAGCAGCCAAACAGGGTTAGAGACCAAGTACTTC. Translation: CASSQTGLETKYF. The genes are TRBV4-1 and TRBJ2-5; maybe TRBD1 (6 bases). Germline loops: CDR1 MGHRA, CDR2 YSYEKL. This CDR3 is 13 amino acids long.

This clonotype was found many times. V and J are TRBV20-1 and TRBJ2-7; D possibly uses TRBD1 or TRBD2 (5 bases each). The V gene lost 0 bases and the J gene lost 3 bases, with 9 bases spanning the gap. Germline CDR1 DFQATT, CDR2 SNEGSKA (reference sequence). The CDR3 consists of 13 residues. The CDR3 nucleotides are TGCAGTGCTAGAGAGGGGGTGCTCTACGAGCAGTACTTC. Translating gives CSAREGVLYEQYF.

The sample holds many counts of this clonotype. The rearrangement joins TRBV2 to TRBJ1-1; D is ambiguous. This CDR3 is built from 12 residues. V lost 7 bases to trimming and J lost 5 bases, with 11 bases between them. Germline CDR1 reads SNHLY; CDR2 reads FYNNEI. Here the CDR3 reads CASKMVITEAFF. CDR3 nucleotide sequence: TGTGCCAGCAAAATGGTGATAACTGAAGCTTTCTTT.

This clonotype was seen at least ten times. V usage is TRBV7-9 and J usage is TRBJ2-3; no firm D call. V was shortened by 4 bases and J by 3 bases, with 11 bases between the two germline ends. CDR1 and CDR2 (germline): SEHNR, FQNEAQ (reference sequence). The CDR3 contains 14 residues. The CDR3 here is CASSYVDGTDTQYF. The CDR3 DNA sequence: TGTGCCAGCAGCTATGTGGACGGGACAGATACGCAGTATTTT.

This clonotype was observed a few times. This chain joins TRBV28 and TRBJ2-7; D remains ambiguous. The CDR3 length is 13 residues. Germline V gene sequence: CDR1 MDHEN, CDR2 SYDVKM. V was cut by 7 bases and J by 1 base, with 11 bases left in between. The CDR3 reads CASTRLRSYEQYF. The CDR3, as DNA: TGTGCCAGCACCCGGTTGCGATCCTACGAGCAGTACTTC.

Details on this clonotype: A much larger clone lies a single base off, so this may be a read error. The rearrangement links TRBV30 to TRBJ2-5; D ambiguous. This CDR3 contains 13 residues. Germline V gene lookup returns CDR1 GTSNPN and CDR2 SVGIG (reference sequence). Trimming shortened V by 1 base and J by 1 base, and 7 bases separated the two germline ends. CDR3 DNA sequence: TGTGCCTGGAGTGATGGCTGCCAAGAGACCCAGTACTTC. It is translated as CAWSDGCQETQYF.

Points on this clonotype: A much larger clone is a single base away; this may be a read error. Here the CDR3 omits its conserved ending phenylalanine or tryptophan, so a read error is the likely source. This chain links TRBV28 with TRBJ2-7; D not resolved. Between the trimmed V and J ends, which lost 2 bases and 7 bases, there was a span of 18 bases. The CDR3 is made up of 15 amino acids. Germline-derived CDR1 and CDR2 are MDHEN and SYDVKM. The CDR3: CASSLNPDGRREQYL. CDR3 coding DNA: TGTGCCAGCAGTTTAAACCCCGACGGGCGACGGGAGCAGTACCTC.

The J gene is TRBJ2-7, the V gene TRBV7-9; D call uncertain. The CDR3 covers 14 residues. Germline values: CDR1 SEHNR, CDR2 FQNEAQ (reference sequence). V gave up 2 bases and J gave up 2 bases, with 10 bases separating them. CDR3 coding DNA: TGTGCCAGCAGCTTAATAGAGGTTACCTACGAGCAGTACTTC. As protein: CASSLIEVTYEQYF.

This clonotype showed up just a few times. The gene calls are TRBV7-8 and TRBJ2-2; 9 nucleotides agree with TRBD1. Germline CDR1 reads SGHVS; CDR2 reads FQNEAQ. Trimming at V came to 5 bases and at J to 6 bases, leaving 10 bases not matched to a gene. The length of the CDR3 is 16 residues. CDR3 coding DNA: TGTGCCAGCAGCGAAAAGGGACAGGGAAGTGCCGGGGAGCTGTTTTTT. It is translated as CASSEKGQGSAGELFF.

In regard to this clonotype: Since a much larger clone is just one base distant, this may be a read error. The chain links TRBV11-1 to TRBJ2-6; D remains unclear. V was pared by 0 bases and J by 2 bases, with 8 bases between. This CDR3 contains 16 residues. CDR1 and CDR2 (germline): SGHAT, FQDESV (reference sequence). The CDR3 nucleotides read TGTGCCAGCAGCTTAGCGAGTGGGCCTGGGGCCAACGTCCTGACTTTC. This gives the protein CASSLASGPGANVLTF.